Shown below are 22 T cell receptor beta chains from a single sample sequenced in a study of blood T cell repertoires in COVID-19. The method was immunoSEQ multiplex PCR; TCRdb's version includes in-frame clones alone and lacks a portion of them. The table records fewer than 200,000 clones, almost 80% of them present only once. Sequenced input: PBMCs or T cells enriched from blood (not recorded which). The receptors derive from a woman in her 50s who had recovered from COVID-19.

The V call is TRBV28, the J call TRBJ1-5; 9 bases are a match to TRBD1. In germline, CDR1 is MDHEN, CDR2 SYDVKM. After removal of 5 bases from V and 5 bases from J, the junction contained 10 bases not matched to a gene. The CDR3 consists of 16 residues. CDR3 sequence reads: CASSRPGTGLDQPQHF. The CDR3 nucleotides read TGTGCCAGCAGTCGTCCCGGGACAGGGTTGGATCAGCCCCAGCATTTT.

The CDR3 here is CASSFNYEQYF. The CDR3 DNA follows: TGTGCCAGCAGTTTCAACTACGAGCAGTACTTC. The chain joins TRBV27 to TRBJ2-7, with D unresolved. CDR3 size: 11 residues. V shed 3 bases and J shed 3 bases, with 3 bases lying between them. Germline CDR1 MNHEY, CDR2 SMNVEV (reference sequence).

This clone came up once. The junction differs from germline at one of its ends, possibly a read error. Other nucleotide sequences in the sample specify the same CDR3. This sequence joins TRBV5-4 and TRBJ2-2; 8 nucleotides agree with TRBD2. CDR3 length equals 16 residues. Germline V gene lookup returns CDR1 SGHNT and CDR2 YYREEE (reference sequence). CDR3 protein: CASSRKTSANTGELFF. CDR3 nucleotide sequence: TGCGCCAGCAGCCGAAAGACTAGCGCCAACACCGGGGAGCTGTTTTTT.

The CDR3 nucleotides are TGTGCCAGCAGACCGAATAGGGCCAGGACTATCCAAGAGACCCAGTACTTC. Amino acids: CASRPNRARTIQETQYF. This rearrangement joins TRBV3-1 (or the pseudogene TRBV3-2) to TRBJ2-5; maybe TRBD2 (6 bases). CDR3 length: 17 residues. CDR1 is LGHDT and CDR2 is YNNKEL in the germline V gene (reference sequence). V was trimmed by 6 bases and J by 1 base, leaving 21 bases between them.

This clone appeared a few times. V is TRBV9 and J is TRBJ1-3; the D is unclear. This CDR3 has 15 residues. Trimming left V 4 bases short and J 0 bases short, with 11 bases between. The germline V gene has CDR1 SGDLS and CDR2 YYNGEE. This CDR3 is CASSLLDSSGNTIYF. CDR3 coding DNA: TGTGCCAGCAGCCTCTTGGACTCCTCTGGAAACACCATATATTTT.

The V and J genes are TRBV5-1 and TRBJ2-5, with 8 bases identical to TRBD2. Trimming removed 0 bases from V and 5 bases from J; junction bases left unmatched: 6. The germline V gene encodes CDR1 SGHRS and CDR2 YFSETQ. This CDR3 is built from 15 residues. The CDR3 DNA is TGCGCCAGCAGCTTGGAAGGACAGCGGGGGGAGACCCAGTACTTC. Translated: CASSLEGQRGETQYF.

This chain joins TRBV2 and TRBJ1-5, with 10 bases identical to TRBD1. Germline V gene lookup returns CDR1 SNHLY and CDR2 FYNNEI. Trimming cost V 6 bases and J 2 bases; bases outside gene matches: 4. The CDR3 runs 15 residues. This chain's CDR3 is CASRPGTGGNQPQHF. In nucleotides, the CDR3 is TGTGCCAGCAGACCCGGGACAGGGGGCAATCAGCCCCAGCATTTT.

The V call is TRBV6-2 or TRBV6-3, the J call TRBJ2-7; 9 bases line up with TRBD1. This CDR3 contains 14 residues. Looked up from germline, CDR1 is MNHEY and CDR2 is SVGEGT. Trimming took 5 bases from V and 2 from J; bases not matched to a gene: 4. The DNA for the CDR3 is TGTGCCAGCAGTACTCGGACAGGGGCCTACGAGCAGTACTTC. It is translated as CASSTRTGAYEQYF.

The chain has TRBV7-8 and TRBJ1-6, with TRBD1 matching over 9 bases. Germline CDR1 is SGHVS and CDR2 is FQNEAQ. Trimming removed 5 bases from V and 10 bases from J; junction bases left unmatched: 6. The CDR3 length is 14 residues. The CDR3 DNA follows: TGTGCCAGCAGCCACGGACAGGGGTGGTCACCCCTCCACTTT. It encodes CASSHGQGWSPLHF. The full variable domain, in which reference TRBV7-8 and TRBJ1-6 provide the parts outside the CDR3, is GAGVSQSPRYKVAKRGQDVALRCDPISGHVSLFWYQQALGQGPEFLTYFQNEAQLDKSGLPSDRFFAERPEGSVSTLKIQRTQQEDSAVYLCASSHGQGWSPLHFGNGTRLTVT.

The chain joins TRBV24-1 to TRBJ2-2; maybe TRBD2 (6 bases). V was cut by 10 bases and J by 5 bases, with 16 bases left in between. Looked up from germline, CDR1 is KGHDR and CDR2 is SFDVKD. The CDR3 totals 14 residues. The CDR3 coding sequence is TGTGCCACGGGGACTTCGGGTTGGACCGGGGAGCTGTTTTTT. It specifies CATGTSGWTGELFF.

V gene TRBV5-4 combines with J gene TRBJ2-5; possible D gene TRBD2, 5 bases. Germline V gives CDR1 SGHNT, CDR2 YYREEE (reference sequence). With 1 base removed from V and 5 bases from J, the gap between germline ends came to 9 bases. The CDR3 has 13 residues. In DNA form, the CDR3 reads TGTGCCAGCAGCTTGATTCCGGGGGAGACCCAGTACTTC. It yields the protein CASSLIPGETQYF.

There are a few counts of this clone. The genes are TRBV5-6 and TRBJ2-1, with TRBD2 identical over 7 bases. The CDR3 contains 16 residues. V lost 0 bases to trimming and J lost 4 bases; unmatched junction nucleotides: 7. Germline CDR1 and CDR2: SGHDT and YYEEEE. CDR3 DNA sequence: TGTGCCAGCAGCTTGGAAGGCGGGAGTCAGTACAATGAGCAGTTCTTC. As protein: CASSLEGGSQYNEQFF.

This rearrangement joins TRBV5-5 to TRBJ1-3, with TRBD1 identical over 7 bases. Germline CDR1 is SGHKS and CDR2 is YYEKEE (reference sequence). Trimming removed 0 bases from V and 0 bases from J; junction bases left unmatched: 3. This CDR3 region has 16 residues. In DNA form, the CDR3 reads TGTGCCAGCAGCTTGGAGGGACAGAACTCTGGAAACACCATATATTTT. This translates into CASSLEGQNSGNTIYF.

The genes are TRBV28 and TRBJ2-3; TRBD2 matches 7 bases. CDR3 length: 16 residues. In germline, CDR1 is MDHEN, CDR2 SYDVKM. The J segment lost 0 bases and the V segment lost 1 base, leaving 4 bases of the junction unmatched. The CDR3 region has the DNA TGTGCCAGCAGTTTATATGCGGGAGTCAGCACAGATACGCAGTATTTT. Translating it yields CASSLYAGVSTDTQYF.

This chain joins TRBV5-5 and TRBJ1-5; perhaps TRBD1 as D (6 bases). The CDR3 sequence is 14 residues long. Deletions cut 6 bases from V and 2 bases from J, with 12 bases between. Germline V gene sequence: CDR1 SGHKS, CDR2 YYEKEE (reference sequence). The CDR3: CASNPEGGNQPQHF. In DNA, the CDR3 is TGTGCCAGCAACCCCGAGGGGGGCAATCAGCCCCAGCATTTT.

CDR3 residues: CASSQKGCSYGYTF. The CDR3 DNA follows: TGCGCCAGCAGTCAGAAGGGGTGTAGCTATGGCTACACCTTC. The chain uses TRBV23-1 and TRBJ1-2; TRBD1 is a possible D gene (5 bases). TRBV23-1 belongs to the ORF category, with a function that is uncertain. The CDR3 loop spans 14 amino acids. V lost 3 bases and J lost 4, with 12 bases in between.

The chain carries TRBV27 and TRBJ2-2; unclear D gene. V was cut by 5 bases and J by 6 bases, with 13 bases left in between. Germline CDR1 MNHEY, CDR2 SMNVEV (reference sequence). The CDR3 totals 14 residues. CDR3 sequence (DNA): TGTGCCAGCAGTCCCTCACGGGTCCCCGGGGAGCTGTTTTTT. Its protein is CASSPSRVPGELFF.

The chain couples TRBV14 to TRBJ2-3; weak D call: TRBD2 (5 bases). Trimming removed 1 base at V and 11 bases at J, with 10 bases between. The germline V gene encodes CDR1 SGHDN and CDR2 FVKESK. The CDR3 has 12 amino acids. The CDR3 coding sequence is TGTGCCAGCAGCCAAGGTCTAGCAAAGCAGTATTTT. Its protein product is CASSQGLAKQYF.

The gene calls are TRBV12-3 or TRBV12-4 and TRBJ1-6; no reliable D call. This CDR3 is 12 amino acids long. V lost 8 bases, J lost 7 bases, and 9 bases lay in between. The CDR3 reads CASRRLNSPLHF. The CDR3 DNA is TGTGCCAGCCGTAGACTGAATTCACCCCTCCACTTT.

This chain uses TRBV29-1 with TRBJ2-3; TRBD1 matches 9 bases. The V and J ends lost 7 bases and 3 bases, in that order; junction bases with no gene match: 5. CDR1 SQVTM and CDR2 ANQGSEA come from the germline V gene. CDR3 length: 13 amino acids. The DNA for the CDR3 is TGCAGCGCCCCGGGACAGGGAACAGATACGCAGTATTTT. Translation gives CSAPGQGTDTQYF.

The genes are TRBV6-5 and TRBJ1-5, with D unresolved. The V end lost 7 bases, the J end lost 1 base, and 5 bases lay between the germline ends. The CDR3 spans 12 residues. CDR1 and CDR2 from the germline V gene are MNHEY and SVGAGI. The CDR3 sequence is CASTRSNQPQHF. In nucleotides, the CDR3 is TGTGCCAGCACGAGGAGCAATCAGCCCCAGCATTTT.

The CDR3, as DNA: TGTGCCAGCAGTTGGCAGGGGGACACAGATACGCAGTATTTT. Residues: CASSWQGDTDTQYF. The gene calls are TRBV2 and TRBJ2-3; 7 nucleotides line up with TRBD1. Germline values: CDR1 SNHLY, CDR2 FYNNEI. This CDR3 region has 14 residues. The J segment lost 2 bases and the V segment lost 5 bases, leaving 4 bases of the junction unmatched. Variable domain in full (rest from reference TRBV2 and TRBJ2-3): EPEVTQTPSHQVTQMGQEVILRCVPISNHLYFYWYRQILGQKVEFLVSFYNNEISEKSEIFDDQFSVERPDGSNFTLKIRSTKLEDSAMYFCASSWQGDTDTQYFGPGTRLTVL.